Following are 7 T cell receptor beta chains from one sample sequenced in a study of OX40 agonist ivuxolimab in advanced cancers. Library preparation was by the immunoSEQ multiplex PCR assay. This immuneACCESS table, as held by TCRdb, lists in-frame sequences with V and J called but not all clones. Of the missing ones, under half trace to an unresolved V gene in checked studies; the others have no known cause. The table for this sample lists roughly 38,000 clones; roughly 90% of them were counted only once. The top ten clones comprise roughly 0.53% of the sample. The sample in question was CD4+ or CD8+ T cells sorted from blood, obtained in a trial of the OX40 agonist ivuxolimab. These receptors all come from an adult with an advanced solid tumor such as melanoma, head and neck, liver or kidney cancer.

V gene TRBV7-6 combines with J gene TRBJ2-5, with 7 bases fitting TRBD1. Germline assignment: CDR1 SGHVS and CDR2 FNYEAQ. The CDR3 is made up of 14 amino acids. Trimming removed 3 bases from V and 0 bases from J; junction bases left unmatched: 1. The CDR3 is CASSFGTDQETQYF. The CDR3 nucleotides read TGTGCCAGCAGCTTCGGGACAGACCAAGAGACCCAGTACTTC.

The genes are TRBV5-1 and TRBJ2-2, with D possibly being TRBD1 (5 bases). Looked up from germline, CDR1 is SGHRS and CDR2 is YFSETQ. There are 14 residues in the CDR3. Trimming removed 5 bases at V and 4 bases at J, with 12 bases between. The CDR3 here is CASSSRQRTGELFF. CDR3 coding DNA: TGCGCCAGCAGTTCCCGACAGCGCACCGGGGAGCTGTTTTTT. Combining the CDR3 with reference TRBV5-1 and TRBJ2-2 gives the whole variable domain KAGVTQTPRYLIKTRGQQVTLSCSPISGHRSVSWYQQTPGQGLQFLFEYFSETQRNKGNFPGRFSGRQFSNSRSEMNVSTLELGDSALYLCASSSRQRTGELFFGEGSRLTVL.

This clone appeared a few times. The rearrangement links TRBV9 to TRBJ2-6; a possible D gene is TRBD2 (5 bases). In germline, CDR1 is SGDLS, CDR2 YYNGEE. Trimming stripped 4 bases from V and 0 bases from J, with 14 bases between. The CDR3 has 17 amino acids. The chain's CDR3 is CASSPAPGGSGANVLTF. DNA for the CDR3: TGTGCCAGCAGCCCCGCCCCAGGAGGCTCTGGGGCCAACGTCCTGACTTTC. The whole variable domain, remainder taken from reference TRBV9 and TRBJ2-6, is DSGVTQTPKHLITATGQRVTLRCSPRSGDLSVYWYQQSLDQGLQFLIQYYNGEERAKGNILERFSAQQFPDLHSELNLSSLELGDSALYFCASSPAPGGSGANVLTFGAGSRLTVL.

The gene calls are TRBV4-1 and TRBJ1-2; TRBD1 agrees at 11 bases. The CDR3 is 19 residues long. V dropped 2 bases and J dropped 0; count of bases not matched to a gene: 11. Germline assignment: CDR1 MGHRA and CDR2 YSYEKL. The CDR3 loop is CASSQSLRDRGDSNYGYTF. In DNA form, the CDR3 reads TGCGCCAGCAGCCAAAGTCTCCGGGACAGGGGGGATTCTAACTATGGCTACACCTTC.

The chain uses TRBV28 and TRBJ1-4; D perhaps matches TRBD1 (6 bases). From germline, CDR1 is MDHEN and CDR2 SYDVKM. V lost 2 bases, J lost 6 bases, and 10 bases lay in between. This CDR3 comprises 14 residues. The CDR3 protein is CASSLAGVHEKLFF. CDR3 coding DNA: TGTGCCAGCAGTTTAGCAGGGGTTCATGAAAAACTGTTTTTT.

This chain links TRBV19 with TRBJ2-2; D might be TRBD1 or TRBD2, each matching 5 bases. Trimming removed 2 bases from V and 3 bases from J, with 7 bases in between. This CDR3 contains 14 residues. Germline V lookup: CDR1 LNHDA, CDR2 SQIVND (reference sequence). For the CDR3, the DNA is TGTGCCAGTAGTATAAGAGGGGACACCGGGGAGCTGTTTTTT. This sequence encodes CASSIRGDTGELFF.

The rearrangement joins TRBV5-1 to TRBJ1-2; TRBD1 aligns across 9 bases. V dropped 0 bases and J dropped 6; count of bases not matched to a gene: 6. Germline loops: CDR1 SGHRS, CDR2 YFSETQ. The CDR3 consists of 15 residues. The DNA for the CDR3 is TGCGCCAGCAGCTTGGCCCCGGGACAGGGAGATGGCTACACCTTC. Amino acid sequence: CASSLAPGQGDGYTF.